Presented here are 15 T cell receptor beta chains from one specimen sequenced in a study of patients and donors after allogeneic stem cell transplantation. TCRdb passed the RT-PCR reads through MiXCR, listing each CDR3 protein once. The profile shows about 150,000 distinct CDR3 sequences, 30% to 45% of them singletons. Sample: blood, either unsorted or a sorted T cell fraction (not recorded which). The receptors were sampled from a human donor who was either an allogeneic HSCT recipient or a stem cell or donor lymphocyte infusion donor (not recorded which). It is not recorded whose cells these are; they may come from a transplant donor.

The gene calls are TRBV27 and TRBJ2-3; 9 positions match TRBD2. Germline values: CDR1 MNHEY, CDR2 SMNVEV (reference sequence). The CDR3 runs 16 residues. Trimming at V came to 7 bases and at J to 1 base, leaving 9 bases not matched to a gene. CDR3: CASNRAGGPGTDTQYF. CDR3 nucleotides: TGTGCCAGCAACCGGGCGGGGGGGCCTGGCACAGATACGCAGTATTTT.

The gene calls are TRBV30 and TRBJ2-7; D unresolved. There are 11 residues in the CDR3. Germline-derived CDR1 and CDR2 are GTSNPN and SVGIG (reference sequence). V was trimmed by 0 bases and J by 7 bases, leaving 7 bases between them. The CDR3 DNA reads as TGTGCCTGGAGTGTAGGGTGGGAGCAGTACTTC. This translates into CAWSVGWEQYF.

This chain links TRBV15 with TRBJ1-6; D remains ambiguous. V gave up 5 bases and J gave up 8 bases, with 19 bases separating them. The V gene's germline CDR1 is LNHNV and CDR2 YYDKDF (reference sequence). This CDR3 has 16 amino acids. The DNA for the CDR3 is TGTGCCACCAGCGACGGATTGAAGGTAATCGATTCACCCCTCCACTTT. This sequence encodes CATSDGLKVIDSPLHF.

This clonotype came up a few times. The gene calls are TRBV28 and TRBJ1-3, with TRBD1 as a possible D gene (5 bases). Germline V gives CDR1 MDHEN, CDR2 SYDVKM. The CDR3 runs to 13 residues. The V end was cut by 6 bases, the J end by 4 bases, with 10 bases between. CDR3 coding DNA: TGTGCCAGCAGGCAGGGTGTCGGAAACACCATATATTTT. Translating gives CASRQGVGNTIYF. The full variable domain, rest sourced from reference TRBV28 and TRBJ1-3, is DVKVTQSSRYLVKRTGEKVFLECVQDMDHENMFWYRQDPGLGLRLIYFSYDVKMKEKGDIPEGYSVSREKKERFSLILESASTNQTSMYLCASRQGVGNTIYFGEGSWLTVV.

The sample holds a few counts of this clonotype. V usage is TRBV2 and J usage is TRBJ1-2; weak D call: TRBD1 (6 bases). Trimming removed 4 bases at V and 8 bases at J, with 26 bases between. Germline V CDR1 and CDR2: SNHLY, FYNNEI. The CDR3 length is 17 residues. In nucleotides, the CDR3 is TGTGCCAGCAGTGCGTCTAGAAATAGGGGGAGATCCGAGGGCTACACCTTC. As protein: CASSASRNRGRSEGYTF.

The genes are TRBV5-1 and TRBJ2-7; 8 nucleotides agree with TRBD2. Germline assignment: CDR1 SGHRS and CDR2 YFSETQ. The J segment lost 4 bases and the V segment lost 4 bases, leaving 7 bases of the junction unmatched. The CDR3 is 14 residues long. The CDR3 is CASSPGLGRYEQYF. In DNA, the CDR3 is TGCGCCAGCAGCCCGGGACTAGGTCGGTACGAGCAGTACTTC.

This clonotype was detected a few times. V gene TRBV28 combines with J gene TRBJ2-7; possible D gene TRBD1, 6 bases. CDR3 length: 14 amino acids. The V end was cut by 3 bases, the J end by 2 bases, with 11 bases between. Germline V gene sequence: CDR1 MDHEN, CDR2 SYDVKM. The CDR3 nucleotides are TGTGCCAGCAGTTTCAACAGGGATACCTACGAGCAGTACGTC. It translates to CASSFNRDTYEQYV.

The rearrangement links TRBV7-2 to TRBJ2-7; perhaps TRBD1 as D (5 bases). The CDR3 loop spans 15 amino acids. The germline V and J ends were trimmed by 2 bases and 6 bases, with 17 bases remaining between them. Germline V gene data show CDR1 as SGHTA and CDR2 as FQGNSA. This chain's CDR3 is CASSLSGKSISEQYV. CDR3 in DNA: TGTGCCAGCAGCTTATCAGGGAAGTCCATTAGCGAGCAGTACGTC.

The J gene is TRBJ2-5, the V gene TRBV28, with 7 bases identical to TRBD2. Germline values: CDR1 MDHEN, CDR2 SYDVKM. The CDR3 spans 17 residues. Trimming removed 2 bases from V and 2 bases from J; junction bases left unmatched: 11. CDR3 sequence: CASSLTTGLVGQETQYF. In nucleotides, the CDR3 is TGTGCCAGCAGTTTAACGACCGGACTAGTTGGGCAAGAGACCCAGTACTTC.

V usage is TRBV4-3 and J usage is TRBJ1-4, with unresolved D. Germline V CDR1 and CDR2: LGHNA, YSLEER. V was pared by 4 bases and J by 5 bases, with 20 bases between. The CDR3 covers 17 residues. The CDR3 DNA is TGCGCCAGCAGCCCACGGAAGGGTGGGTTGGCGAATGAAAAACTGTTTTTT. This sequence encodes CASSPRKGGLANEKLFF.

V usage is TRBV4-2 and J usage is TRBJ2-1; unclear D gene. The CDR3 is 14 residues long. The V and J ends lost 0 bases and 5 bases respectively, with 8 bases between them. CDR1 and CDR2 from the germline V gene are LGHNA and YNFKEQ. CDR3 in amino acids: CASSQDRLHNEQFF. CDR3 in DNA: TGTGCCAGCAGCCAAGATCGACTCCACAATGAGCAGTTCTTC.

As DNA, the CDR3 is TGTGCCAGCAGTTTGGGACAGGGGTCACCCCTCCACTTT. Translated, it gives CASSLGQGSPLHF. This chain links TRBV12-3 or TRBV12-4 with TRBJ1-6; 10 bases map to TRBD1. The CDR3 loop spans 13 amino acids. V lost 3 bases and J lost 10; bases outside the gene matches: 0.

V and J are TRBV4-2 and TRBJ1-4; TRBD1 matches 8 bases. CDR1 and CDR2 (germline): LGHNA, YNFKEQ. J lost 8 bases, V lost 0 bases, and 2 bases had no gene match. The CDR3 covers 14 residues. In nucleotides, the CDR3 is TGTGCCAGCAGCCAAGAACAGGGGGTAGAAAAACTGTTTTTT. The encoded protein is CASSQEQGVEKLFF.

This clonotype was seen a few times. The chain links TRBV12-3 or TRBV12-4 to TRBJ2-3; D ambiguous. V lost 5 bases to trimming and J lost 4 bases, with 7 bases between them. This CDR3 region has 12 residues. Written as DNA, the CDR3 is TGTGCCAGCAGTGTAGGGCCAGATACGCAGTATTTT. Its protein is CASSVGPDTQYF.

Only a few counts were recorded for this clonotype. The chain links TRBV24-1 to TRBJ1-2; a possible D gene is TRBD1 (6 bases). This CDR3 contains 13 residues. The V gene lost 5 bases and the J gene lost 8 bases, with 14 bases spanning the gap. Germline CDR1 and CDR2: KGHDR and SFDVKD. CDR3 protein: CATSGQGTRGYTF. The CDR3 DNA is TGTGCCACCAGTGGTCAGGGGACGCGGGGCTACACCTTC.